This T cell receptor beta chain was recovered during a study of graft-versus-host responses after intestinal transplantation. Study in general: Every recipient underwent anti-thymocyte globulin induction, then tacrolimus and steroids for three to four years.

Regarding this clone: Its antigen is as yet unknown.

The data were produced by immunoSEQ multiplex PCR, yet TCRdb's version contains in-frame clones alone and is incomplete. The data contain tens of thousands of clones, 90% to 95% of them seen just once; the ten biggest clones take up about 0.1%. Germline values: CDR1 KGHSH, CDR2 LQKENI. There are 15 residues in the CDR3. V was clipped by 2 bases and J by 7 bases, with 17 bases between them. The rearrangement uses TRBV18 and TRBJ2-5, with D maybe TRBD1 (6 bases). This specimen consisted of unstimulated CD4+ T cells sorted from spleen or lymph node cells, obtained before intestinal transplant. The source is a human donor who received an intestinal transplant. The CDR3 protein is CASSPEQGMYGTQYF. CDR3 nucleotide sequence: TGTGCCAGCTCACCAGAACAGGGCATGTATGGGACCCAGTACTTC.